This T cell receptor (beta chain) was sequenced during a study of blood T cells in healthy people across ages. Using a J-beta primer mix together with a sample-barcoded 5' primer, a second PCR was run for roughly 7 to 11 cycles. TCRdb independently ran MiXCR on the 5' RACE reads; one entry per CDR3 protein. The table lists about 650,000 distinct CDR3 sequences, less than 40% of them singletons. CDR1 SGHTA and CDR2 FQGNSA come from the germline V gene. The CDR3 is 16 amino acids. The ends lost 5 bases at V and 0 bases at J; junction bases unmatched: 4. The TCR was taken from a woman aged 80 or older in good health. Source material: blood. The chain joins TRBV7-2 to TRBJ2-2; 9 bases fit TRBD2. The CDR3, as DNA: TGTGCCAGCAGCCATAAGCGGGGGGCGAACACCGGGGAGCTGTTTTTT. Translating it yields CASSHKRGANTGELFF.